This T cell receptor (beta chain) is drawn from a study of T cells in Graves' hyperthyroidism and ophthalmopathy. Study-level points and caveats: Most thyroid-expanded clonotypes above 0.001 were also found in blood.

The patients, who ranged from 18 to 65 in age, presented with newly diagnosed hyperthyroidism lasting under 2 months. Patients showing uncontrolled infection, other autoimmune disease, pregnancy or lactation were ineligible. This clonotype has more than one count but fewer than ten. Antigen specificity is unknown. The CDR3 regions of TCR beta were amplified from RNA transcripts. RT-PCR in the first round (using the HTBI primer set) targeted the TCR CDR3. MiXCR, applied by TCRdb to the multiplex PCR reads, yields one record per CDR3 protein. The repertoire includes approximately 590,000 distinct CDR3 sequences, 15% to 18% of them detected once, and approximately 7% sits in the top ten. Germline loops: CDR1 SGHRS, CDR2 YFSETQ. The CDR3 contains 16 residues. Deletions cut 1 base from V and 0 bases from J, with 11 bases between.

Sequencing was done on a sample of blood. The chain recombines TRBV5-1 with TRBJ2-1; TRBD1 might be the D (6 bases). The source of this sequence is a woman in her 30s with Graves' hyperthyroidism. In DNA form, the CDR3 reads TGCGCCAGCAGCTTGAGACAGGTTAGCTCCTACAATGAGCAGTTCTTC. It translates to CASSLRQVSSYNEQFF. The whole variable domain, remainder taken from reference TRBV5-1 and TRBJ2-1, is KAGVTQTPRYLIKTRGQQVTLSCSPISGHRSVSWYQQTPGQGLQFLFEYFSETQRNKGNFPGRFSGRQFSNSRSEMNVSTLELGDSALYLCASSLRQVSSYNEQFFGPGTRLTVL.